This T cell receptor beta chain was sequenced during a study of blood T cell repertoires in COVID-19. Study background: From the United States, Italy and Spain came samples of acute and convalescent COVID-19. Sample material is recorded as cDNA or gDNA derived from T cells, B-cell-depleted T cells, or PBMCs.

The repertoire was sequenced with immunoSEQ multiplex PCR; TCRdb's copy has only in-frame clones and lacks some. This sample carries around 280,000 clones, 85% to 90% of them seen once, and the ten largest clones take about 1.2%. From germline, CDR1 is SGHAT and CDR2 FQDESV (reference sequence). The CDR3 covers 14 residues. V lost 5 bases and J lost 6, with 15 bases in between. This clone was counted a single time. The receptor was isolated from a man in his 70s with acute or convalescent COVID-19. Sequenced sample: peripheral blood. The rearrangement links TRBV11-1 to TRBJ2-3, with D possibly TRBD2 on 5 matching bases. The CDR3 sequence is CASSPTPRGDTQYF. The CDR3 nucleotides read TGTGCCAGCAGCCCTACGCCCCGAGGGGATACGCAGTATTTT. Complete variable domain (other parts from reference TRBV11-1 and TRBJ2-3): EAEVAQSPRYKITEKSQAVAFWCDPISGHATLYWYRQILGQGPELLVQFQDESVVDDSQLPKDRFSAERLKGVDSTLKIQPAELGDSAMYLCASSPTPRGDTQYFGPGTRLTVL.